A selection of T cell receptor beta chains follows, all from one sample in a study of blood T cell repertoires in COVID-19. Data came from immunoSEQ multiplex PCR; TCRdb stores just in-frame clones and leaves some out. The sample has hundreds of thousands of clones; roughly 88% are singletons. The sequenced material came from peripheral blood. The source is an elderly man with acute or convalescent COVID-19. Each CDR3 is given with its conserved first and last residue. The D gene is left open where the match is weak. Clone size appears in some rows only: once, few, many, or a class for an expanded clone.

once,TRBJ2-7,NA,TRBV2,CASSEALQGRSEQYF,TGTGCCAGCAGTGAAGCGCTTCAGGGGCGGAGCGAGCAGTACTTC
few,TRBJ1-1,NA,TRBV11-2,CASSLPSGGGRNTEAFF,TGTGCCAGCAGCTTACCTTCAGGAGGTGGGCGGAACACTGAAGCTTTCTTT
NA,TRBJ2-1,NA,TRBV18,CASSPGPPLSDEQFF,TGTGCCAGCTCACCTGGGCCTCCCCTCTCCGATGAGCAGTTCTTC
NA,TRBJ2-5,NA,TRBV18,CASSPPGEWETQYF,TGTGCCAGCTCACCACCGGGAGAATGGGAGACCCAGTACTTC
NA,TRBJ1-5,NA,TRBV28,CASSFGGGRFQPQHF,TGTGCCAGCAGTTTCGGGGGGGGGCGATTTCAGCCCCAGCATTTT
NA,TRBJ2-7,NA,TRBV27,CASREGSYEQYF,TGTGCCAGCAGGGAGGGCTCCTACGAGCAGTACTTC
NA,TRBJ2-3,NA,TRBV11-2,CASSLGFDSRWGTQYF,TGTGCCAGCAGCTTAGGCTTTGACTCCAGGTGGGGCACGCAGTATTTT
NA,TRBJ2-7,TRBD1,TRBV19,CASSPGQVSYEQYF,TGTGCCAGTAGTCCGGGACAGGTCTCCTACGAGCAGTACTTC
many,TRBJ2-5,NA,TRBV6-6,CASSYSGAEETQYF,TGTGCCAGCAGTTACTCCGGTGCGGAAGAGACCCAGTACTTC
NA,TRBJ2-7,TRBD1,TRBV2,CASSGQGGYEQYF,TGTGCCAGCAGCGGACAGGGTGGCTACGAGCAGTACTTC
NA,TRBJ1-1,NA,TRBV12-3/TRBV12-4,CASSFSRNTEAFF,TGTGCCAGCAGTTTTAGCAGGAACACTGAAGCTTTCTTT
NA,TRBJ2-5,TRBD1,TRBV29-1,CSVGPGQLKETQYF,TGCAGCGTTGGCCCGGGACAGCTAAAAGAGACCCAGTACTTC
NA,TRBJ2-1,NA,TRBV21-1,CASSKSSGLNEQFF,TGTGCCAGCAGCAAATCGAGCGGTCTCAATGAGCAGTTCTTC
NA,TRBJ1-1,NA,TRBV7-8,CASSTDIPVTEAFF,TGTGCCAGCAGCACCGACATTCCGGTAACTGAAGCTTTCTTT
NA,TRBJ1-4,NA,TRBV5-4,CASSNEGTLSTEKLFF,TGTGCCAGCAGCAACGAGGGAACACTTAGTACTGAAAAACTGTTTTTT
NA,TRBJ2-1,TRBD2,TRBV3-1/TRBV3-2,CASSQNGLVGQFF,TGTGCCAGCAGCCAAAATGGACTAGTTGGGCAGTTCTTC
NA,TRBJ2-7,TRBD1,TRBV19,CASSIGLTGGSNEQYF,TGTGCCAGTAGTATAGGACTGACAGGGGGCAGTAACGAGCAGTACTTC
NA,TRBJ2-6,NA,TRBV19,CASSFPGRSSGANVLTF,TGTGCCAGTAGTTTTCCAGGGCGCAGCTCTGGGGCCAACGTCCTGACTTTC
NA,TRBJ2-7,TRBD2,TRBV5-1,CASRRAGGPGEYF,TGCGCCAGCAGGAGGGCGGGAGGGCCAGGGGAGTACTTC
NA,TRBJ2-7,TRBD2,TRBV6-2/TRBV6-3,CASSRLAGSSYEQYF,TGTGCCAGCAGCAGACTAGCGGGCAGCTCCTACGAGCAGTACTTC
once,TRBJ1-1,NA,TRBV27,CATLPGGRRVTEAFF,TGTGCCACCCTACCTGGAGGGCGCCGCGTCACTGAAGCTTTCTTT
NA,TRBJ1-2,TRBD1,TRBV4-1,CASSRVRQGARGYTF,TGCGCCAGCAGCCGAGTCCGACAGGGGGCGCGGGGCTACACCTTC
NA,TRBJ2-3,TRBD2,TRBV5-6,CASSRNPGGITDTQYF,TGTGCCAGCAGCCGAAACCCCGGGGGGATCACAGATACGCAGTATTTT
NA,TRBJ2-2,TRBD1,TRBV2,CASMNGQGAGELFF,TGTGCCAGCATGAACGGACAGGGAGCCGGGGAGCTGTTTTTT
NA,TRBJ1-1,TRBD1,TRBV23-1,CASRQGAGTEAFF,TGCGCCAGCAGACAGGGGGCTGGCACTGAAGCTTTCTTT
NA,TRBJ2-3,NA,TRBV19,CASCQTEGSRDTQYF,TGTGCCAGTTGCCAAACAGAGGGCAGTAGAGATACGCAGTATTTT
NA,TRBJ2-3,TRBD1,TRBV3-1/TRBV3-2,CASSRGTGTDTQYF,TGTGCCAGCAGCCGGGGGACAGGCACAGATACGCAGTATTTT
NA,TRBJ2-5,TRBD2,TRBV7-9,CASSFLYGLAGGSETQYF,TGTGCCAGCAGCTTTTTATACGGACTAGCGGGGGGATCAGAGACCCAGTACTTC
NA,TRBJ2-5,NA,TRBV2,CASSVRRQEETQYF,TGTGCCAGCAGTGTGCGTCGGCAGGAAGAGACCCAGTACTTC